The clone carrying this T cell receptor beta chain occurred a few times. Germline V gene lookup returns CDR1 SGDLS and CDR2 YYNGEE. There are 12 residues in the CDR3. V gave up 3 bases and J gave up 7 bases, with 8 bases separating them. Template material for amplifying TCR beta CDR3 regions consisted of RNA transcripts. The primer set for the first-round RT-PCR of the TCR CDR3 was HTBI. TCRdb reprocessed the multiplex PCR reads via MiXCR and lists one record per CDR3 protein. The sample lists around 360,000 distinct CDR3 sequences; about 15% were seen once. The data were obtained in a study of T cells in Graves' hyperthyroidism and ophthalmopathy.

The sequence was obtained from an older woman with Graves' ophthalmopathy. The specimen sequenced was blood. The J gene is TRBJ2-1, the V gene TRBV9; possibly TRBD2 for D (6 bases). The CDR3 DNA sequence: TGTGCCAGCAGCGAGGCGGGAAATGAGCAGTTCTTC. As protein: CASSEAGNEQFF. Full variable domain (outside the CDR3, taken from reference TRBV9 and TRBJ2-1): DSGVTQTPKHLITATGQRVTLRCSPRSGDLSVYWYQQSLDQGLQFLIQYYNGEERAKGNILERFSAQQFPDLHSELNLSSLELGDSALYFCASSEAGNEQFFGPGTRLTVL.